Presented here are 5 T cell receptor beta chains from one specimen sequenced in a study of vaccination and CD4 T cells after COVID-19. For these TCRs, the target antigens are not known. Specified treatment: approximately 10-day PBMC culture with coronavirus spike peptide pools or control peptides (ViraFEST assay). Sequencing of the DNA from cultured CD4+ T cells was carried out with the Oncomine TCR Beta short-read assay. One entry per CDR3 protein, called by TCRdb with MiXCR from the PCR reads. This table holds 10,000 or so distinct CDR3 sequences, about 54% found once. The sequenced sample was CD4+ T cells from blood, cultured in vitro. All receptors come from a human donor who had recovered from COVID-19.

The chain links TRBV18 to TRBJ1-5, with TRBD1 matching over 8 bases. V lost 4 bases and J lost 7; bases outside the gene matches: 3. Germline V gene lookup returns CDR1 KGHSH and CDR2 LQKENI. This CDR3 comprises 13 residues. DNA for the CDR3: TGTGCCAGCTCACTGACAGGGGAGCAGCCCCAGCATTTT. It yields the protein CASSLTGEQPQHF. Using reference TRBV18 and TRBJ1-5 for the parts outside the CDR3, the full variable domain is NAGVMQNPRHLVRRRGQEARLRCSPMKGHSHVYWYRQLPEEGLKFMVYLQKENIIDESGMPKERFSAEFPKEGPSILRIQQVVRGDSAAYFCASSLTGEQPQHFGDGTRLSIL.

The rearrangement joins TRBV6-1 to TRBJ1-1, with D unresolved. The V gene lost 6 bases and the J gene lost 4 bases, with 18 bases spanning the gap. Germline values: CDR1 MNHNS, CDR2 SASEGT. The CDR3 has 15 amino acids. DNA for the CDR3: TGTGCCAGCAGCCCCAGTCAGATTCTGGGCACTGAAGCTTTCTTT. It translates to CASSPSQILGTEAFF.

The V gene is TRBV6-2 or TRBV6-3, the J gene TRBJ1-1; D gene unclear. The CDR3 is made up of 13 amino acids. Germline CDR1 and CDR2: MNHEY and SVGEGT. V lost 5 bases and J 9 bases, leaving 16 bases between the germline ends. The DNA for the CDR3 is TGTGCCAGCAGTCCGACTGCGGGGAATAAAGCTTTCTTT. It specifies CASSPTAGNKAFF.

For the CDR3, the DNA is TGTGCCAGCAGGCCAGAATTGGGGCCGGGCTACACCTTC. Protein product: CASRPELGPGYTF. This rearrangement joins TRBV27 to TRBJ1-2, with D perhaps TRBD1 (5 bases). With 6 bases removed from V and 8 bases from J, the gap between germline ends came to 16 bases. Germline V gene data show CDR1 as MNHEY and CDR2 as SMNVEV (reference sequence). The CDR3 length is 13 residues.

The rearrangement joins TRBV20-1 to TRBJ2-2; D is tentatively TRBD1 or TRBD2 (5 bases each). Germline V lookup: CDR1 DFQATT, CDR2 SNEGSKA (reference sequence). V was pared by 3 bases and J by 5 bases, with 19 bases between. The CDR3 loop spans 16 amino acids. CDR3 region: CSARVEARGRTGELFF. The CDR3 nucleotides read TGCAGTGCTAGGGTGGAGGCGAGGGGAAGGACCGGGGAGCTGTTTTTT.